This T cell receptor (beta chain) was captured in a study of cytomegalovirus exposure and HLA in healthy donors. Broader study findings: Equally common other TCR beta chains were less clonally expanded than HLA-associated ones, a later analysis found. With high specificity and sensitivity, the classifier reportedly diagnosed cytomegalovirus status. Fewer N-insertions than the approximately 700-donor mean were reportedly shown by an Asian-associated ancestry cluster in a later analysis.

With respect to this clone: What it recognizes is unknown.

The PCR employed 60 Vbeta primers together with 13 Jbeta primers. Method: immunoSEQ multiplex PCR; TCRdb's copy keeps in-frame clones and lacks some. The table has approximately 100,000 clones, around two thirds seen once. Among the donors, all were healthy bone marrow donors. The CDR3 runs to 14 residues. The V gene end was trimmed by 5 bases and the J gene end by 8 bases; junction bases not matched to a gene: 11. CDR1 is SGHAT and CDR2 is FQNNGV in the germline V gene. The sequence came from a man aged 30-40 years in good health and CMV-seronegative. The V and J genes are TRBV11-2 and TRBJ1-2; 7 positions match TRBD1. The sequenced sample consisted of PBMCs. The CDR3 bases are TGTGCCAGCAGCCCCAGGGACAGAATCGGCGGCTACACCTTC. It yields the protein CASSPRDRIGGYTF.